This TCR beta chain was captured by sequencing in a study of CD8+CD57+ T cells in acquired aplastic anemia. Study summary: An average of roughly 2.9 ug of DNA was obtained from sorted CD4+ and CD8+ cells.

Genomic DNA was employed as the template in profiling TCR beta VDJ and CDR3. TCRdb re-called the reads with MiXCR, one entry per CDR3 protein. Of around 500,000 distinct CDR3 sequences in the sample, less than 35% were seen once. Sequencing was done on patients that had shown CD8+CD57+ cell expansion by flow cytometry. All participating patients were living with severe acquired aplastic anemia. No therapy had been given to the patients at the time of blood sampling. The length of the CDR3 is 13 residues. Germline CDR1 and CDR2: SGDLS and YYNGEE. For this clonotype: Mismatch with germline at one junction end may stem from a read error.

This TCR came from a human donor with aplastic anemia. The chain joins TRBV9 to TRBJ1-1; D is undetermined. The sample was sorted CD4+, CD8+, or CD8+CD57+ T cells (not recorded which) from PBMCs. CDR3 residues: CASFWTQNTEALF. The CDR3 DNA sequence: TGTGCCAGCTTCTGGACCCAGAACACTGAAGCTCTCTTT. Together with reference TRBV9 and TRBJ1-1, the CDR3 gives the full variable domain: DSGVTQTPKHLITATGQRVTLRCSPRSGDLSVYWYQQSLDQGLQFLIQYYNGEERAKGNILERFSAQQFPDLHSELNLSSLELGDSALYFCASFWTQNTEALFGQGTRLTVV.